This TCR beta chain was retrieved from a study of identical twins. The donors were all healthy and Caucasian. This clonotype turned up a few times. This CDR3 is built from 18 residues. V lost 0 bases, J lost 0 bases, and 15 bases lay in between. Germline V gene sequence: CDR1 MNHEY, CDR2 SVGEGT. TCRdb ran MiXCR on the 5' RACE reads and lists one entry per CDR3 protein. The data contain 450,000 or so distinct CDR3 sequences, 14% of them singletons. The sample was also linked to a second study, of yellow fever vaccine responses in identical twins.

The chain employs TRBV6-2 or TRBV6-3 and TRBJ2-1; D remains ambiguous. The TCR sequence derives from a woman aged 18-35 years in good health. Sequenced input: CD4+ T cells sorted from blood. The CDR3 sequence is CASSYSTAQDSSYNEQFF. In DNA, the CDR3 is TGTGCCAGCAGTTACTCCACCGCCCAGGATTCCTCCTACAATGAGCAGTTCTTC.